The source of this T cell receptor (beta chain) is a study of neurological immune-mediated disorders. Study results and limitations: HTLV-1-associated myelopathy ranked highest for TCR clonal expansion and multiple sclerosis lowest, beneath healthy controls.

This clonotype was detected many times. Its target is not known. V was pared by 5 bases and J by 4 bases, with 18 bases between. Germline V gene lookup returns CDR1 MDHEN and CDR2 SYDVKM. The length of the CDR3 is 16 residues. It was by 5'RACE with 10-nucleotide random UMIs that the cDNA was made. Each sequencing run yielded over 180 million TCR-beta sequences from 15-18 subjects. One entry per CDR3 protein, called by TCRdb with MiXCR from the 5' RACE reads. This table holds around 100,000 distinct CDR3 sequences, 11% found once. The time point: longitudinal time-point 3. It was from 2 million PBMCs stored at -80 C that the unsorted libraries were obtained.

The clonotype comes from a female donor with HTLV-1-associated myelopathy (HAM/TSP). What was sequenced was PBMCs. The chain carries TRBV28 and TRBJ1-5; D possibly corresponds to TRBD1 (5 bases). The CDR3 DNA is TGTGCCAGCAGTCCAACCGGGACTGGGAGAAATCAGCCCCAGCATTTT. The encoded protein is CASSPTGTGRNQPQHF.